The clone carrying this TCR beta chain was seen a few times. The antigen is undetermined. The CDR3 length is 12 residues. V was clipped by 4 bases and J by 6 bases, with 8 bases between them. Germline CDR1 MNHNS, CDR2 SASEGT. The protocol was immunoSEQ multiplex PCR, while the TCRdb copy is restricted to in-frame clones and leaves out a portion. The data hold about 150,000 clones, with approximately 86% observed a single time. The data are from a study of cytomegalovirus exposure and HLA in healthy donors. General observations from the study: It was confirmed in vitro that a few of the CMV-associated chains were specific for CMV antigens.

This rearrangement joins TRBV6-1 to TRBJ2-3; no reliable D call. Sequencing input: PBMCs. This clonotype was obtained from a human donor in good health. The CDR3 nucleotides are TGTGCCAGCAGTGGTAGTTCGGATACGCAGTATTTT. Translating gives CASSGSSDTQYF.